A single sample gave rise to the 7 T cell receptor beta chains below, sequenced in a study of T cell responses to AZD1222 COVID-19 vaccine. Here immunoSEQ multiplex PCR was the method, and the copy in TCRdb shows in-frame clones only, minus some. This table holds 150,000 to 200,000 clones, more than 80% found once. Sequenced here: peripheral blood, sampled on day 0 of AZD1222 vaccination. The receptors originated from an adult in good health.

This clone was observed a handful of times. V gene TRBV3-1 (or the pseudogene TRBV3-2) combines with J gene TRBJ1-4; 9 bases line up with TRBD1. The germline V gene has CDR1 LGHDT and CDR2 YNNKEL (reference sequence). V shed 3 bases and J 2 bases; nucleotides not matched to a gene: 7. This CDR3 has 17 residues. The CDR3 region is CASSHGGQGRTNEKLFF. In DNA form, the CDR3 reads TGTGCCAGCAGCCACGGGGGACAGGGCCGGACTAATGAAAAACTGTTTTTT.

V and J are TRBV19 and TRBJ2-4, with no clear D. V was cut by 4 bases and J by 12 bases, with 16 bases left in between. Looked up from germline, CDR1 is LNHDA and CDR2 is SQIVND (reference sequence). The CDR3 sequence is 13 residues long. The CDR3 region is CASSTRSGVTQYF. CDR3 coding DNA: TGTGCCAGTAGTACCCGGAGTGGGGTAACTCAGTACTTC.

The chain couples TRBV6-5 to TRBJ1-1; TRBD1 matches at 7 bases. This CDR3 has 13 residues. Germline V gene sequence: CDR1 MNHEY, CDR2 SVGAGI. The V gene end was trimmed by 3 bases and the J gene end by 4 bases; junction bases not matched to a gene: 2. The CDR3 sequence is CASSYRTGTEAFF. CDR3 sequence (DNA): TGTGCCAGCAGTTATCGGACAGGCACTGAAGCTTTCTTT.

J is TRBJ1-6 and V is TRBV2; D is undetermined. From germline, CDR1 is SNHLY and CDR2 FYNNEI. CDR3 length: 12 amino acids. Deletions cut 2 bases from V and 14 bases from J, with 10 bases between. CDR3 amino acids: CASSEKLSSLHF. The CDR3 DNA follows: TGTGCCAGCAGTGAAAAGTTATCTTCCCTCCACTTT.

The rearrangement joins TRBV18 to TRBJ2-1, with a possible D match to TRBD1 (6 bases). The V end lost 4 bases, the J end lost 12 bases, and 13 bases lay between the germline ends. This CDR3 has 12 residues. Germline V lookup: CDR1 KGHSH, CDR2 LQKENI. The CDR3 region has the DNA TGTGCCAGCTCACAGAAACAGGGCGGGCAGTTCTTC. Translating gives CASSQKQGGQFF.

V usage is TRBV6-2 or TRBV6-3 and J usage is TRBJ1-2; 7 bases agree with TRBD1. V gave up 3 bases and J gave up 8 bases; unmatched junction bases: 9. CDR1 MNHEY and CDR2 SVGEGT come from the germline V gene. The CDR3 loop spans 14 amino acids. CDR3 sequence (DNA): TGTGCCAGCAGTTATTCCCTTCAGGGGGGAGGCTACACCTTC. It is translated as CASSYSLQGGGYTF.

This chain uses TRBV6-2 or TRBV6-3 with TRBJ2-2, with D perhaps being TRBD1 or TRBD2 (5 bases each). Per the germline V gene, CDR1 is MNHEY and CDR2 is SVGEGT. V dropped 4 bases and J dropped 3 bases, with 24 bases sitting between them. The CDR3 covers 19 residues. DNA for the CDR3: TGTGCCAGCAGTTTCCGGGACGGGTCCTCTTGGCGGGACACCGGGGAGCTGTTTTTT. Its translation is CASSFRDGSSWRDTGELFF.